This record concerns one T cell receptor beta chain sequence. Antigen: not known. Profiled with immunoSEQ multiplex PCR; TCRdb holds only in-frame clones, not every one. The sample holds 25,000 to 35,000 clones, approximately 89% seen once. The sample comes from a study of T cells in narcolepsy. Study background: Enrolled donors included narcolepsy type 1 or type 2 patients and healthy controls. Overall study results and limits: Autoreactive clone sequences were missing from some blood memory CD4+ repertoires. Blood of same and different patients, but not healthy controls, reportedly held recurring autoreactive clonotypes. Comparing one patient's CSF and blood CD4+ clonotypes highlighted HCRT- and TRIB2-specific autoreactive clonotypes.

The germline V gene encodes CDR1 MDHEN and CDR2 SYDVKM. This CDR3 has 14 amino acids. V lost 5 bases and J 5 bases, leaving 15 bases between the germline ends. The receptor's source is a human donor in good health. Sequences were obtained from memory (CD45RA-) CD4+ T cells from blood. The V call is TRBV28, the J call TRBJ2-5, with a weak D call TRBD1 (6 bases). The CDR3 sequence is CASSEVRGGETQYF. DNA of the CDR3: TGTGCCAGCAGTGAGGTCAGGGGCGGGGAGACCCAGTACTTC.